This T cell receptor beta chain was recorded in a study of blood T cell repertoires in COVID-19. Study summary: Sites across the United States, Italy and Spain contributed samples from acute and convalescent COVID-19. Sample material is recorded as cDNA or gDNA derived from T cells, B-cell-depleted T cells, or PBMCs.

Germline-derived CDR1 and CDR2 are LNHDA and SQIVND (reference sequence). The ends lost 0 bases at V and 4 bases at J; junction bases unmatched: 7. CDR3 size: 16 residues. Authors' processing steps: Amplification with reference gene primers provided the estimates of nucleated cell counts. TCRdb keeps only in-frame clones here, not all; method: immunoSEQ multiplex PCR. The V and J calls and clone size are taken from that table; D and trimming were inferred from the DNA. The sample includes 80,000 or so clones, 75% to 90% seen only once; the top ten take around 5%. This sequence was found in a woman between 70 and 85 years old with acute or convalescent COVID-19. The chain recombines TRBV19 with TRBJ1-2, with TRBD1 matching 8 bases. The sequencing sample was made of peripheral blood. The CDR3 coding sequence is TGTGCCAGTAGTATAGAGGCAGGGGGCAGCATCTATGGCTACACCTTC. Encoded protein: CASSIEAGGSIYGYTF.